This T cell receptor (beta chain) appears in the sequencing data of a study of blood T cell repertoires in COVID-19. The table came from immunoSEQ multiplex PCR; TCRdb's copy has only in-frame clones and leaves some out. The repertoire includes 150,000 to 200,000 clones, more than 80% of them detected once, and more than 10% sits in the top ten. CDR3 length: 13 amino acids. V dropped 8 bases and J dropped 2 bases, with 12 bases sitting between them. Looked up from germline, CDR1 is ENHRY and CDR2 is SYGVKD. The chain employs TRBV10-3 and TRBJ1-2; possibly TRBD1 for D (6 bases). The sequence was obtained from a woman of 80 years or more with COVID-19, enrolled during active disease. Sample: peripheral blood. The CDR3 DNA sequence: TGTGCCATCTTTCGCGACAGGAACTATGGCTACACCTTC. Translation: CAIFRDRNYGYTF.